One sample yielded the 31 T cell receptor beta chains listed below, sequenced in a study of tumor and adjacent non-tumor tissue in lung cancer (dated by TCRdb to 2016 to 2019). The library came from multiplex PCR. The run used an Illumina HiSeq 2500. TCRbeta libraries were constructed through three rounds of nested PCR with primers (Table S4) according to protocols adapted from ARM-PCR. The public reads were reanalyzed by TCRdb: fastp trimming at Q25, MiXCR alignment, in-frame beta chains only. Rows merge per CDR3 protein into single entries with the most common DNA and genes. This sample has tens of thousands of distinct CDR3 sequences in its table, and over 55% of those were observed once. The ten largest clones capture around 10% of the sample. RNA was isolated from bulk unsorted tissue, and RNA quality was assessed with a NanoDrop ND-1000 and an Agilent 2100. The material sequenced was lung tumor tissue. The receptors were sampled from a woman in her 40s with non-small cell lung cancer.

This clonotype was seen a few times. This may be a read error, as it is one base from a much larger clone. CDR3 in amino acids: CTSSQDGGRQETQYF. The DNA for the CDR3 is TGTACCAGCAGCCAAGATGGCGGCCGACAAGAGACCCAGTACTTC. This chain uses TRBV14 with TRBJ2-5, with D unclear. Germline V lookup: CDR1 SGHDN, CDR2 FVKESK. The CDR3 has 15 amino acids.

J is TRBJ1-5 and V is TRBV6-6; a possible D gene is TRBD1 (5 bases). Germline values: CDR1 MNHNY, CDR2 SVGAGI (reference sequence). The CDR3 contains 15 residues. The V end lost 8 bases, the J end lost 7 bases, and 21 bases lay between the germline ends. Written as DNA, the CDR3 is TGTGCCAGCGAGAATACCGGGGGGAAAAGACAGCCCCAGCATTTT. Protein sequence: CASENTGGKRQPQHF.

Worth noting for this clonotype: Germline and junction disagree at one end, which may indicate a read error. This CDR3 reads CASSLVGRKAQETQYF. In nucleotides, the CDR3 is TGTGCCAGCAGCTTAGTTGGGCGGAAGGCCCAGGAGACTCAGTACTTC. The chain links TRBV11-2 to TRBJ2-5; D call uncertain. Germline V gives CDR1 SGHAT, CDR2 FQNNGV. CDR3 size: 16 residues.

A remark on this clonotype: One junction end does not reproduce the germline sequence, and a read error may be involved. The V gene is TRBV11-2, the J gene TRBJ2-1; possibly TRBD1 or TRBD2 for D (5 bases each). Looked up from germline, CDR1 is SGHAT and CDR2 is FQNNGV. CDR3 length equals 14 residues. CDR3 sequence reads: CASSRTGTDKEQFF. Here the CDR3 DNA reads TGTGCCAGCTCCCGTACGGGGACCGACAAAGAGCAGTTCTTT.

On this clonotype itself: An end of the junction differs from the germline gene, which may be a read error. The J gene is TRBJ1-6, the V gene TRBV12-3 or TRBV12-4; 8 bases are shared with TRBD1. CDR3 length: 13 amino acids. For the CDR3, the DNA is TGTGCCAACAGGGGACAGGCGAATTCACGCCTCCACTTT. Translation gives CANRGQANSRLHF.

The chain is built from TRBV4-1 and TRBJ2-7; 7 bases map to TRBD2. There are 16 residues in the CDR3. V shed 2 bases, J shed 3 bases, and the junction held 10 bases outside the gene matches. Germline-derived CDR1 and CDR2 are MGHRA and YSYEKL. CDR3 amino acids: CASSQNPWAGVYEQYF. The CDR3 DNA follows: TGCGCCAGCAGCCAAAACCCCTGGGCGGGAGTCTACGAGCAGTACTTC.

Comment on this clonotype: The CDR3 does not close with the conserved phenylalanine or tryptophan, likely indicating a read error. The chain is built from TRBV11-2 and TRBJ2-7, with TRBD2 as a possible D gene (6 bases). The CDR3 contains 13 residues. Per the germline V gene, CDR1 is SGHAT and CDR2 is FQNNGV. CDR3 DNA sequence: TGTGCCAGCAGCTTTCTTTCGGGGGACGACCAGTACCTC. This translates into CASSFLSGDDQYL.

This clonotype was observed a handful of times. The J gene is TRBJ1-2, the V gene TRBV28; D unclear. The CDR3 has 14 residues. V was trimmed by 2 bases and J by 9 bases, leaving 16 bases between them. Germline CDR1 MDHEN, CDR2 SYDVKM. The DNA for the CDR3 is TGTGCCAGCAGTTTAGCAGTGACGGCGGGAAGCTACACCTTC. Its protein is CASSLAVTAGSYTF.

This clonotype appeared a few times. The chain uses TRBV28 and TRBJ1-5, with 10 bases fitting TRBD1. Germline loops: CDR1 MDHEN, CDR2 SYDVKM. The CDR3 contains 15 residues. V dropped 4 bases and J dropped 1; count of bases not matched to a gene: 1. The CDR3 loop is CASSWTGGSNQPQHF. The CDR3 DNA reads TGTGCCAGCAGTTGGACAGGGGGGAGCAATCAGCCCCAGCATTTT.

This clonotype was seen more than once but under ten times. This may be a read error, as it is one base from a much larger clone. This chain joins TRBV5-4 and TRBJ2-7, with no clear D. The CDR3 is made up of 15 amino acids. With 5 bases removed from V and 4 bases from J, the gap between germline ends came to 19 bases. Per germline, CDR1 SGHNT and CDR2 YYREEE (reference sequence). The DNA of the CDR3 is TGTGCCAGCAGTAGAAGTTCCGGGTTCCAATACGAGCAGTACTTC. It encodes CASSRSSGFQYEQYF.

A remark on this clonotype: Germline is not matched at one junction end, which may reflect a read error. J is TRBJ2-5 and V is TRBV11-2; tentatively, D is TRBD2 (6 bases). Germline CDR1 SGHAT, CDR2 FQNNGV. The CDR3 spans 16 residues. The CDR3 DNA reads as TGTACGAGCAGCTTAGTTGGGCGGAGGGCCCAAGAGACCAAGTACTTC. Protein product: CTSSLVGRRAQETKYF.

This clonotype was seen ten or more times. This chain connects TRBV28 to TRBJ1-5; D ambiguous. The germline V gene encodes CDR1 MDHEN and CDR2 SYDVKM. V gave up 6 bases and J gave up 5 bases, with 17 bases separating them. The CDR3 has 15 amino acids. CDR3 nucleotides: TGTGCCAGCAGAGAAAGAACAGAATCATATCAGCCCCAGCATTTT. Its protein product is CASRERTESYQPQHF.

Remarks on this clonotype: This CDR3 fails to terminate in the conserved phenylalanine or tryptophan, so it likely reflects a read error. The chain employs TRBV6-5 and TRBJ2-3; D is unclear. V gave up 6 bases and J gave up 3 bases, with 19 bases separating them. Per the germline V gene, CDR1 is MNHEY and CDR2 is SVGAGI. This CDR3 comprises 16 residues. The CDR3 DNA sequence: TGTGCCAGCAGCTATGGGCCCGGATCTGGGACAGATACGCAGTATTTG. This sequence encodes CASSYGPGSGTDTQYL.

Concerning this clonotype: Here the CDR3 omits its conserved ending phenylalanine or tryptophan, so a read error is the likely source. This chain uses TRBV29-1 with TRBJ1-6, with no clear D. V lost 7 bases and J 5 bases, leaving 15 bases between the germline ends. CDR1 is SQVTM, CDR2 ANQGSEA, per germline. The CDR3 totals 14 residues. Written as DNA, the CDR3 is TGCAGCGCCAGGTCATGGTGGGATAATTCACCCCTCCACTAT. Translation gives CSARSWWDNSPLHY.

V usage is TRBV11-2 and J usage is TRBJ2-1, with 9 bases lining up with TRBD2. V was clipped by 8 bases and J by 6 bases; unmatched bases: 8. The length of the CDR3 is 14 residues. Germline CDR1 is SGHAT and CDR2 is FQNNGV. In DNA form, the CDR3 reads TGTGCCAGCCTGCGACTAGCGGCTGCCAATGAGCAGTTCTTC. Residues: CASLRLAAANEQFF.

The chain carries TRBV11-1 and TRBJ1-4; D might be TRBD1 (5 bases). The germline V gene has CDR1 SGHAT and CDR2 FQDESV (reference sequence). V shed 1 base and J shed 15 bases, with 24 bases lying between them. The CDR3 is 16 residues long. CDR3 sequence (DNA): TGTGCCAGCAGCTTAGACTACGAGACAGAAACCGAAGAAATGTTTTTT. Translating gives CASSLDYETETEEMFF.

This clonotype has a count of ten or more. The CDR3 protein is CASSLVLGSGANVLTF. The CDR3 DNA sequence: TGTGCCAGCAGCTTAGTCCTCGGCTCTGGGGCCAACGTCCTGACTTTC. The chain uses TRBV7-8 and TRBJ2-6; no clear D. The CDR3 runs 16 residues. V was pared by 1 base and J by 0 bases, with 7 bases between. Germline V lookup: CDR1 SGHVS, CDR2 FQNEAQ. The whole variable domain, remainder taken from reference TRBV7-8 and TRBJ2-6, is GAGVSQSPRYKVAKRGQDVALRCDPISGHVSLFWYQQALGQGPEFLTYFQNEAQLDKSGLPSDRFFAERPEGSVSTLKIQRTQQEDSAVYLCASSLVLGSGANVLTFGAGSRLTVL.

Points on this clonotype: At one end the junction does not follow the germline gene, possibly because of a read error. The J gene is TRBJ2-3, the V gene TRBV11-2; D is uncertain. Germline V gene data show CDR1 as SGHAT and CDR2 as FQNNGV. The CDR3 loop spans 14 amino acids. The CDR3 DNA sequence: TGTGCCGGCAGCTCTTTAAGCGCGGCAGATACGCAGTATTTT. Translation gives CAGSSLSAADTQYF.

Notes on this clonotype: A read error is possible here, since a much larger clone lies one base away. This chain connects TRBV25-1 to TRBJ1-6, with 8 bases lining up with TRBD1. The germline CDR1 and CDR2 sequences are MGHDK and SYGVNS. CDR3 size: 15 residues. The CDR3 sequence: CASSELGTGGSPLQF. CDR3 DNA: TGTGCCAGCAGTGAATTGGGGACAGGTGGTTCACCCCTCCAATTT.

The V and J genes are TRBV28 and TRBJ2-7; D is unresolved. This CDR3 is built from 13 residues. CDR1 is MDHEN and CDR2 is SYDVKM in the germline V gene. V lost 10 bases and J lost 6, with 19 bases in between. The CDR3 nucleotides read TGTGCCATCAGAGCCCAAACCCTCCCCGAGCAGTACTTC. Protein: CAIRAQTLPEQYF.

Notes on this clonotype: A read error may account for a junction end that differs from germline. CDR3 DNA: TGTACCAGCAGTTTAACGGGAGCCCCTAACTGTGGCTACACCTTC. Residues: CTSSLTGAPNCGYTF. This chain uses TRBV12-3 or TRBV12-4 with TRBJ1-2; D is ambiguous. The CDR3 covers 15 residues.

A note on this clonotype: The conserved phenylalanine or tryptophan is not found at the CDR3 terminus, so this likely reflects a read error. This chain uses TRBV29-1 with TRBJ1-4, with 7 bases that match TRBD1. This CDR3 comprises 15 residues. The germline V gene has CDR1 SQVTM and CDR2 ANQGSEA. This CDR3 is CSVQPQGQGNEKLFL. CDR3 coding DNA: TGTAGCGTTCAGCCACAGGGGCAGGGTAATGAAAAACTGTTTTTG.

As concerns this clonotype: Mismatch with germline at one junction end may stem from a read error. The chain has TRBV11-2 and TRBJ2-5; D remains unclear. CDR3 length: 16 amino acids. The germline CDR1 and CDR2 sequences are SGHAT and FQNNGV. The CDR3 DNA follows: TGTGCCAGCAGCCATCTTAGGGCAGCCGCACAAGAGTCCCAGTACTTC. This encodes CASSHLRAAAQESQYF. The whole variable domain, remainder taken from reference TRBV11-2 and TRBJ2-5, is EAGVAQSPRYKIIEKRQSVAFWCNPISGHATLYWYQQILGQGPKLLIQFQNNGVVDDSQLPKDRFSAERLKGVDSTLKIQPAKLEDSAVYLCASSHLRAAAQESQYFGPGTRLLVL.

Details on this clonotype: The junction does not match germline at one end; this may be a read error. The V call is TRBV11-2, the J call TRBJ2-5; D could derive from TRBD1 or TRBD2 (5 bases each). Germline V lookup: CDR1 SGHAT, CDR2 FQNNGV. The CDR3 has 15 residues. In DNA form, the CDR3 reads TGTGGCAGCAGCGTGGGAGAGGGGAACCAAGAGACCCAGTACTTC. Its translation: CGSSVGEGNQETQYF.

About this clonotype itself: The junction shows a germline mismatch at one end, possibly a read error. The genes are TRBV29-1 and TRBJ2-1; D is undetermined. This CDR3 is built from 16 residues. The germline V gene has CDR1 SQVTM and CDR2 ANQGSEA. The CDR3 DNA reads as TGCAGCGTTGAAGATCCCGGACGTCGCTCCTACGATGAGCAGTTCTTC. Translating gives CSVEDPGRRSYDEQFF.

This clonotype is classed as medium-sized. The chain uses TRBV6-1 and TRBJ2-3; D uncertain. Germline-derived CDR1 and CDR2 are MNHNS and SASEGT. The CDR3 spans 13 residues. V dropped 1 base and J dropped 4 bases, with 6 bases sitting between them. In DNA, the CDR3 is TGTGCCAGCAGTGAAGGGACCCCAGATACGCAGTATTTT. Its protein product is CASSEGTPDTQYF.

With regard to this clonotype: The junction departs from the called germline gene at one end, perhaps through a read error. The chain's CDR3 is CAKSKTLAALYNEQLF. In DNA form, the CDR3 reads TGTGCCAAGAGCAAGACACTAGCTGCACTGTACAATGAGCAGTTATTC. The chain carries TRBV11-2 and TRBJ2-1, with D perhaps matching TRBD2 (6 bases). The CDR3 consists of 16 residues. Germline V CDR1 and CDR2: SGHAT, FQNNGV.

In this sample, this clonotype is medium-sized. The chain links TRBV10-2 to TRBJ2-7; D unresolved. The germline CDR1 and CDR2 sequences are WSHSY and SAAADI. This CDR3 comprises 13 residues. V was clipped by 4 bases and J by 3 bases, with 10 bases between them. The CDR3 DNA reads as TGCGCCAGCAGTGGAGACACTAACTACGAGCAGTACTTC. It codes for CASSGDTNYEQYF.

In regard to this clonotype: The final CDR3 position lacks the conserved phenylalanine or tryptophan, pointing to a likely read error. The chain joins TRBV4-2 to TRBJ2-4, with D maybe TRBD1 (7 bases). Per germline, CDR1 LGHNA and CDR2 YNFKEQ. CDR3 length: 17 amino acids. CDR3 sequence reads: CASSQEEGALVKNIQYY. The DNA for the CDR3 is TGCGCCAGCAGCCAAGAGGAGGGGGCCTTAGTCAAAAACATTCAGTACTAC.

This clonotype was recorded at least ten times. The rearrangement uses TRBV30 and TRBJ1-6; D unresolved. This CDR3 is built from 15 residues. V was pared by 4 bases and J by 0 bases, with 10 bases between. Germline CDR1 reads GTSNPN; CDR2 reads SVGIG (reference sequence). The CDR3 DNA reads as TGTGCCTGGATGACTGGGAGCTCCTATAATTCACCCCTCCACTTT. Translated, it gives CAWMTGSSYNSPLHF.

This chain joins TRBV29-1 and TRBJ1-2, with 11 positions matching TRBD1. The CDR3 contains 13 residues. Germline assignment: CDR1 SQVTM and CDR2 ANQGSEA. Trimming removed 5 bases from V and 11 bases from J; junction bases left unmatched: 10. The CDR3 loop is CSVLGQGASMYTF. CDR3 DNA: TGCAGCGTTCTCGGACAGGGGGCGAGCATGTACACCTTC. Supplemented by reference TRBV29-1 and TRBJ1-2, the full variable domain reads SAVISQKPSRDICQRGTSLTIQCQVDSQVTMMFWYRQQPGQSLTLIATANQGSEATYESGFVIDKFPISRPNLTFSTLTVSNMSPEDSSIYLCSVLGQGASMYTFGSGTRLTVV.